This passage covers 18 T cell receptor beta chains from one sample sequenced in a study of CD8 T cells in Susac syndrome. Reverse transcription of roughly 0.5 to 1 ug RNA used random hexamers. TCRdb ran MiXCR on the immunoSEQ multiplex PCR reads and lists one entry per CDR3 protein. The table shows roughly 150,000 distinct CDR3 sequences, with about 94% occurring only once. Specimen: CD8+ T cells from PBMCs. These receptor sequences come from a human donor with multiple sclerosis.

The chain has TRBV7-2 and TRBJ1-2, with 10 bases matching TRBD1. CDR3 length equals 15 residues. Germline CDR1 and CDR2: SGHTA and FQGNSA. Trimming took 3 bases from V and 5 from J; bases not matched to a gene: 6. The CDR3 reads CASSFGTGEGYGYTF. DNA of the CDR3: TGTGCCAGCAGCTTTGGGACAGGGGAAGGTTATGGCTACACCTTC. Full variable domain (missing parts from reference TRBV7-2 and TRBJ1-2): GAGVSQSPSNKVTEKGKDVELRCDPISGHTALYWYRQSLGQGLEFLIYFQGNSAPDKSGLPSDRFSAERTGGSVSTLTIQRTQQEDSAVYLCASSFGTGEGYGYTFGSGTRLTVV.

This clonotype was seen once. This chain connects TRBV30 to TRBJ2-3, with TRBD1 matching 8 bases. The CDR3 covers 14 residues. After removal of 4 bases from V and 4 bases from J, the junction contained 7 bases not matched to a gene. Germline V gives CDR1 GTSNPN, CDR2 SVGIG (reference sequence). The DNA for the CDR3 is TGTGCCTGGATTCGGACAGGGTTGGCAGATACGCAGTATTTT. It specifies CAWIRTGLADTQYF.

V usage is TRBV6-2 or TRBV6-3 and J usage is TRBJ2-7; D remains ambiguous. With 11 bases removed from V and 0 bases from J, the gap between germline ends came to 8 bases. This CDR3 contains 11 residues. In germline, CDR1 is MNHEY, CDR2 SVGEGT. CDR3 in amino acids: CAVGGSYEQYF. Written as DNA, the CDR3 is TGTGCCGTGGGCGGCTCCTACGAGCAGTACTTC.

The rearrangement joins TRBV7-8 to TRBJ2-2; D gene ambiguous. V was trimmed by 3 bases and J by 6 bases, leaving 11 bases between them. The CDR3 is 14 residues long. The germline gives CDR1 SGHVS, CDR2 FQNEAQ. The CDR3 spells CASSFSGTPGELFF. In nucleotides, the CDR3 is TGTGCCAGCAGCTTTTCGGGCACGCCCGGGGAGCTGTTTTTT.

The chain is built from TRBV10-3 and TRBJ1-2, with D perhaps TRBD1 (5 bases). The germline V gene encodes CDR1 ENHRY and CDR2 SYGVKD. The germline V and J ends were trimmed by 0 bases and 2 bases, with 7 bases remaining between them. CDR3 length equals 14 residues. The CDR3 loop reads CAISESGGNYGYTF. In DNA, the CDR3 is TGTGCCATCAGTGAGTCGGGGGGAAACTATGGCTACACCTTC.

The chain uses TRBV2 and TRBJ1-6, with D unresolved. V lost 7 bases, J lost 6 bases, and 13 bases lay in between. In germline, CDR1 is SNHLY, CDR2 FYNNEI. CDR3 length: 14 amino acids. CDR3 protein: CASKIGGSNSPLHF. The CDR3 DNA follows: TGTGCCAGCAAGATCGGAGGCAGTAATTCACCCCTCCACTTT. Full variable domain (outside the CDR3, taken from reference TRBV2 and TRBJ1-6): EPEVTQTPSHQVTQMGQEVILRCVPISNHLYFYWYRQILGQKVEFLVSFYNNEISEKSEIFDDQFSVERPDGSNFTLKIRSTKLEDSAMYFCASKIGGSNSPLHFGNGTRLTVT.

The chain has TRBV4-1 and TRBJ2-4, with D perhaps TRBD1 or TRBD2 (5 bases each). Germline V lookup: CDR1 MGHRA, CDR2 YSYEKL. The germline V and J ends were trimmed by 1 base and 6 bases, with 10 bases remaining between them. This CDR3 is built from 14 residues. CDR3 loop: CASSQAGDPNIQYF. For the CDR3, the DNA is TGCGCCAGCAGCCAAGCCGGGGACCCAAACATTCAGTACTTC.

This clonotype was picked up one time. The V and J genes are TRBV27 and TRBJ1-6; D unresolved. The CDR3 runs to 14 residues. Germline CDR1 MNHEY, CDR2 SMNVEV (reference sequence). V was clipped by 2 bases and J by 4 bases, with 6 bases between them. CDR3: CASSLGPYNSPLHF. The CDR3 DNA is TGTGCCAGCAGTTTAGGCCCATATAATTCACCCCTCCACTTT.

This chain links TRBV4-1 with TRBJ2-5, with D maybe TRBD1 (5 bases). Per the germline V gene, CDR1 is MGHRA and CDR2 is YSYEKL. The V and J ends lost 1 base and 5 bases respectively, with 14 bases between them. This CDR3 spans 15 amino acids. CDR3 loop: CASSQGQGSFETQYF. CDR3 sequence (DNA): TGCGCCAGCAGCCAAGGTCAGGGATCCTTCGAGACCCAGTACTTC.

The chain has TRBV27 and TRBJ2-7; TRBD1 aligns across 9 bases. This CDR3 spans 15 amino acids. V lost 2 bases to trimming and J lost 4 bases; unmatched junction nucleotides: 6. The germline V gene has CDR1 MNHEY and CDR2 SMNVEV (reference sequence). The CDR3 sequence is CASSLIGTGKYEQYF. CDR3 bases: TGTGCCAGCAGTTTAATCGGGACAGGGAAGTACGAGCAGTACTTC.

The gene calls are TRBV7-9 and TRBJ2-1, with D possibly TRBD2 on 8 matching bases. V dropped 11 bases and J dropped 0 bases, with 14 bases sitting between them. CDR3 length equals 14 residues. Germline CDR1 is SEHNR and CDR2 is FQNEAQ (reference sequence). CDR3 sequence reads: CAVRGDSSYNEQFF. The CDR3 DNA reads as TGTGCCGTGCGGGGGGACAGCTCCTACAATGAGCAGTTCTTC.

This chain joins TRBV7-8 and TRBJ1-2, with D unresolved. This CDR3 contains 13 residues. Trimming pared 7 bases from V and 8 bases from J, leaving 17 bases between. Germline assignment: CDR1 SGHVS and CDR2 FQNEAQ. DNA for the CDR3: TGTGCCAGCATCCACCCCCAAACGATGGGCTACACCTTC. Its protein product is CASIHPQTMGYTF. The full variable domain, rest sourced from reference TRBV7-8 and TRBJ1-2, is GAGVSQSPRYKVAKRGQDVALRCDPISGHVSLFWYQQALGQGPEFLTYFQNEAQLDKSGLPSDRFFAERPEGSVSTLKIQRTQQEDSAVYLCASIHPQTMGYTFGSGTRLTVV.

V and J are TRBV2 and TRBJ2-1, with D unclear. V shed 3 bases and J shed 9 bases, with 3 bases lying between them. Germline CDR1 and CDR2: SNHLY and FYNNEI. The CDR3 sequence is 10 residues long. The DNA of the CDR3 is TGTGCCAGCAGTGAGGCTGAGCAGTTCTTC. Protein: CASSEAEQFF.

The chain has TRBV14 and TRBJ1-2; no clear D. V was trimmed by 4 bases and J by 3 bases, leaving 12 bases between them. The length of the CDR3 is 14 residues. The germline gives CDR1 SGHDN, CDR2 FVKESK. CDR3 in DNA: TGTGCCAGCAGCCTACGGACCACCGACTATGGCTACACCTTC. Amino acids: CASSLRTTDYGYTF. The variable domain in full, with the rest retrieved from reference TRBV14 and TRBJ1-2, is EAGVTQFPSHSVIEKGQTVTLRCDPISGHDNLYWYRRVMGKEIKFLLHFVKESKQDESGMPNNRFLAERTGGTYSTLKVQPAELEDSGVYFCASSLRTTDYGYTFGSGTRLTVV.

V and J are TRBV13 and TRBJ2-3, with 8 bases lining up with TRBD1. CDR1 and CDR2 from the germline V gene are PRHDT and FYEKMQ (reference sequence). The V gene end was trimmed by 5 bases and the J gene end by 0 bases; junction bases not matched to a gene: 4. This CDR3 region has 15 residues. The CDR3 DNA reads TGTGCCAGCAGCCAAAGGGACAGGAGCACAGATACGCAGTATTTT. The encoded protein is CASSQRDRSTDTQYF.

This rearrangement joins TRBV29-1 to TRBJ2-1; a possible D gene is TRBD1 (6 bases). Trimming stripped 3 bases from V and 7 bases from J, with 19 bases between. Germline CDR1 reads SQVTM; CDR2 reads ANQGSEA. CDR3 length: 15 residues. DNA for the CDR3: TGCAGCGTTGATAGTTGGCAGGGGTTGGATAATGAGCAGTTCTTC. Encoded protein: CSVDSWQGLDNEQFF.

The chain employs TRBV30 and TRBJ1-2; D is ambiguous. Trimming removed 2 bases at V and 4 bases at J, with 8 bases between. Per the germline V gene, CDR1 is GTSNPN and CDR2 is SVGIG (reference sequence). This CDR3 has 12 residues. CDR3 in DNA: TGTGCCTGGAGTCCAGGAATCTATGGCTACACCTTC. As protein: CAWSPGIYGYTF.

This chain links TRBV5-1 with TRBJ1-2; 11 bases are shared with TRBD1. From germline, CDR1 is SGHRS and CDR2 YFSETQ. The CDR3 covers 16 residues. The J segment lost 4 bases and the V segment lost 0 bases, leaving 5 bases of the junction unmatched. The CDR3 coding sequence is TGCGCCAGCAGCTTGGGGACAGGGGGCGCCGGCTATGGCTACACCTTC. Protein: CASSLGTGGAGYGYTF.